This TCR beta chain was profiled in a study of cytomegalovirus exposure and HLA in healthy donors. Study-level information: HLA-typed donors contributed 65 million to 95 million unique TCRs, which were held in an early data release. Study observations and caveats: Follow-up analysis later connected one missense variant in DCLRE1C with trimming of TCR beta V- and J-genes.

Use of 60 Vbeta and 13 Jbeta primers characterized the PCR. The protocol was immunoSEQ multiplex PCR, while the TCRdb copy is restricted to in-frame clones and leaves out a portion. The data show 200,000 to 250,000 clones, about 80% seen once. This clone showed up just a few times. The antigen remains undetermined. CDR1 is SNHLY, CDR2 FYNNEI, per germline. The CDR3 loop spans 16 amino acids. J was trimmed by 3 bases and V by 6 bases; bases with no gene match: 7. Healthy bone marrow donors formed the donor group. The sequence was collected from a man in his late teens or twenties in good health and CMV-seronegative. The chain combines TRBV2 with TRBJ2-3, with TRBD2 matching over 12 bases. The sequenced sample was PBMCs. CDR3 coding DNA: TGTGCCAGCAGACTAGCGGGAGGAGATTGGACAGATACGCAGTATTTT. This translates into CASRLAGGDWTDTQYF.